The text below deals with one TCR beta chain. Its antigen remains unknown. All sorted populations exceeded 95% purity. All of the isolated RNA was reverse transcribed, so expressed TCRB transcripts were sequenced. The data were produced by immunoSEQ multiplex PCR, yet TCRdb's version contains in-frame clones alone and is incomplete. Among tens of thousands of clones, around 40% were seen once, and the ten largest hold about 1.5%. The data were obtained in a study of beta chain features in type 1 diabetes. Study-level background: No age, gender or cell yield differences were seen between patients and healthy donors.

Study findings and constraints: Significant though moderate, a shortening of TCRB CDR3s appeared in all four CD4+ subsets of Type 1 diabetes patients. A cDNA-based sequencing approach could over-represent cells with high TCR expression. In comparison with healthy donors, patients had naive, central memory and Treg TCRB repertoires that appeared more similar.

The CDR3 covers 14 residues. Germline CDR1 and CDR2: SEHNR and FQNEAQ (reference sequence). With 5 bases removed from V and 10 bases from J, the gap between germline ends came to 18 bases. Sequenced: Tregs from blood. This rearrangement joins TRBV7-9 to TRBJ2-1; D is ambiguous. This sequence was found in a man aged 30 to 45 with type 1 diabetes. The CDR3 DNA reads TGTGCCAGCAGCCCCTCAATTCAGAATTCAGAGCAGTTCTTC. Translation: CASSPSIQNSEQFF.